This T cell receptor beta chain was observed in a study of cytomegalovirus exposure and HLA in healthy donors. Study outcomes and limitations: For cytomegalovirus status, the classifier reportedly gave diagnoses with high specificity and sensitivity. Most TCR sequences were uncommon, yet certain public TCRs appeared in many donors. When a later analysis was performed, an Asian-associated ancestry cluster reportedly had fewer N-insertions than the approximately 680-donor mean.

On this clone: What it recognizes is unknown.

The PCR made use of 60 Vbeta and 13 Jbeta primers. Here immunoSEQ multiplex PCR was the method, and the copy in TCRdb shows in-frame clones only, minus some. The data show 99,000 or so clones, approximately 83% seen once. The sequenced material came from PBMCs. The receptor was derived from a female donor in good health and CMV-seropositive.

In DNA, the CDR3 is TGTGCCAGCAGTCCCCGTCCGGGGGGGAACACCGGGGAGCTGTTTTTT. Translating gives CASSPRPGGNTGELFF. The chain employs TRBV27 and TRBJ2-2; 7 bases fit TRBD2. The V gene's germline CDR1 is MNHEY and CDR2 SMNVEV (reference sequence). V shed 5 bases and J 1 base; nucleotides not matched to a gene: 7. This CDR3 has 16 amino acids.